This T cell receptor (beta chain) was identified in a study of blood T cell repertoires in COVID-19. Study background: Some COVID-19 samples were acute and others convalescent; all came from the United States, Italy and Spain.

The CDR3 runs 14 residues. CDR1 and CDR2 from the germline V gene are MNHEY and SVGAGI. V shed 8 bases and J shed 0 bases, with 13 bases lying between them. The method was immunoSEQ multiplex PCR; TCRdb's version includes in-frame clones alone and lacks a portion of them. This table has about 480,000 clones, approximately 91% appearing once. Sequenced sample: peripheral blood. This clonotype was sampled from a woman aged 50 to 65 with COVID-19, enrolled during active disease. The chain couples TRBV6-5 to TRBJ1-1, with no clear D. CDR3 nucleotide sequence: TGTGCCAGCCTTCGGGAGGTTATGAACACTGAAGCTTTCTTT. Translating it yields CASLREVMNTEAFF.